This TCR beta chain was identified during a study of blood T cell repertoires in COVID-19. Study-level background: T cells, B-cell-depleted T cells, or PBMCs provided the cDNA or gDNA that served as material.

The V end lost 8 bases, the J end lost 0 bases, and 8 bases lay between the germline ends. This CDR3 is 13 amino acids long. Per the germline V gene, CDR1 is MNHEY and CDR2 is SVGAGI. Authors' processing steps: Nucleated cell number was recorded as an estimate derived from reference gene primer amplification. Sequencing was performed with immunoSEQ multiplex PCR; in TCRdb, only in-frame clones are kept and a portion is missing. That table furnishes V, J and clone size, whereas the DNA furnished D and trimming. Of around 70,000 clones listed, approximately 89% are singletons. The sample holds one count of this clone.

The chain links TRBV6-5 to TRBJ1-3; unclear D gene. The material sequenced was peripheral blood. The TCR sequence derives from a human donor in a cohort sampled during active COVID-19. CDR3 nucleotides: TGTGCCAGCTTCGCGGGCTCTGGAAACACCATATATTTT. Translation: CASFAGSGNTIYF.